This TCR gamma chain came from a study of gammadelta T cells in human blood. TCRdb redid clone calling on the RT-PCR reads using CATT. The table includes around 190 gamma-chain clones, around 3.5% detected once. This clone is labeled as large. Its cognate antigen is unknown. The CDR3 contains 14 residues. Germline trimming cut 8 bases from V and 4 bases from J; bases unmatched to any gene: 8. Study-level findings and limits: Microbial exposure appeared to drive polyclonal γδ T cell expansion after birth.

Source material: Vgamma9Vdelta2 gamma-delta T cells from cord blood. The receptor's source is a newborn. The chain carries TRGV10 and TRGJP1. TRGV10 falls under the ORF class, with uncertain function. CDR3 bases: TGTGCTGCGTGGGATCACGGCACTGGTTGGTTCAAGATATTT. As protein: CAAWDHGTGWFKIF.